A selection of T cell receptor beta chains follows, all from one sample in a study of PD-1 blockade in classical Hodgkin lymphoma. The data were produced by immunoSEQ multiplex PCR, yet TCRdb's version contains in-frame clones alone and is incomplete. The sample contains about 46,000 clones, around three quarters of which appear only once. The sample in question was peripheral blood mononuclear cells (PBMCs), obtained before the second cycle of nivolumab. These receptors all stem from a human donor with classical Hodgkin lymphoma. Each CDR3 is given without its conserved first and last residue. The order of the fields is V gene, J gene, CDR3 protein.

V: TRBV6-5; J: TRBJ1-1; CDR3: ASSGGGGAGTEAF
V: TRBV5-1; J: TRBJ1-5; CDR3: ASSPGGGQPQH
V: TRBV9; J: TRBJ2-6; CDR3: ASSVVGSGANVLT
V: TRBV9; J: TRBJ1-2; CDR3: TSSVDGRANYGYT
V: TRBV4-3; J: TRBJ2-2; CDR3: ASSQEILGGTGELF
V: TRBV27; J: TRBJ2-7; CDR3: ASALPGREQY
V: TRBV2; J: TRBJ2-7; CDR3: ASFSGLYEQY
V: TRBV15; J: TRBJ2-5; CDR3: ATSRDVEETQY
V: TRBV9; J: TRBJ2-5; CDR3: ASSIGQGTETQY
V: TRBV15; J: TRBJ1-3; CDR3: ATSRTGEAGNTIY
V: TRBV21-1; J: TRBJ1-1; CDR3: ALRGHTNTEAF
V: TRBV11-1; J: TRBJ2-7; CDR3: ASSALTPSYEQY
V: TRBV6-5; J: TRBJ2-5; CDR3: ASSYTGGPRETQY
V: TRBV5-1; J: TRBJ1-2; CDR3: ASSLGTGETYGYT
V: TRBV5-1; J: TRBJ1-1; CDR3: ASSLGAGDFLTEAF
V: TRBV5-6; J: TRBJ1-6; CDR3: ASSPGIYNSPLH
V: TRBV14; J: TRBJ2-7; CDR3: ASSQERTALWYEQY
V: TRBV21-1; J: TRBJ1-6; CDR3: ASSIRQAGVRTPLH
V: TRBV7-2; J: TRBJ2-5; CDR3: ASSTRGGDAKGTQY
V: TRBV19; J: TRBJ1-3; CDR3: ASSPTGPTGNTIY
V: TRBV18; J: TRBJ1-5; CDR3: ASSPDSNQPQH
V: TRBV5-5; J: TRBJ1-4; CDR3: ASSLGGQGVVAVEKLF
V: TRBV2; J: TRBJ2-2; CDR3: ASSNRAGAHGGELF
V: TRBV7-9; J: TRBJ2-5; CDR3: ASSKGTVQETQY
V: TRBV19; J: TRBJ1-5; CDR3: ASSTRGEQSSSNQPQH
V: TRBV7-3; J: TRBJ1-2; CDR3: ASSLSGVYGYT
V: TRBV11-2; J: TRBJ2-7; CDR3: ASSGNYEQY
V: TRBV28; J: TRBJ1-5; CDR3: ASSYSGGPQH
V: TRBV10-1; J: TRBJ2-3; CDR3: ASSVGAGGPDTQY
V: TRBV30; J: TRBJ2-5; CDR3: AWSGQGETQY
V: TRBV7-9; J: TRBJ1-1; CDR3: ASSYRGTEAF
V: TRBV19; J: TRBJ2-5; CDR3: ASSIDQGRRETQY
V: TRBV5-4; J: TRBJ2-5; CDR3: ASSLASIQETQY
V: TRBV7-3; J: TRBJ2-2; CDR3: ASSLTVSNTGELF
V: TRBV2; J: TRBJ2-3; CDR3: ASSELFGTDTQY
V: TRBV4-1; J: TRBJ2-7; CDR3: ASSQGRGGYYEQY
V: TRBV29-1; J: TRBJ2-1; CDR3: TCHEQF
V: TRBV5-4; J: TRBJ2-3; CDR3: ASSLWRGTSTDTQY
V: TRBV5-8; J: TRBJ1-6; CDR3: ASSAAGTLH
V: TRBV6-5; J: TRBJ1-6; CDR3: ASRPSGTGASPLH